A single sample is the source of the 2 T cell receptor beta chains below, sequenced in a study of control samples from healthy donors and cancer patients. Produced via immunoSEQ multiplex PCR; TCRdb's table is partial and in-frame only. The table records roughly 150,000 clones, roughly 92% of them present only once. The sample comprised blood. These receptors were obtained from a man aged 50-60 years in good health.

The genes are TRBV25-1 and TRBJ1-5, with D perhaps TRBD1 (5 bases). The CDR3 spans 15 residues. The V gene's germline CDR1 is MGHDK and CDR2 SYGVNS. The V and J ends lost 6 bases and 1 base respectively, with 13 bases between them. In DNA, the CDR3 is TGTGCCAGCAGCCAAGCGGGGGAAAGCAATCAGCCCCAGCATTTT. Protein: CASSQAGESNQPQHF.

J is TRBJ1-2 and V is TRBV5-8, with 11 positions matching TRBD1. This CDR3 contains 15 residues. V dropped 4 bases and J dropped 5; count of bases not matched to a gene: 7. Germline-derived CDR1 and CDR2 are SGHTS and YDEGEE. As DNA, the CDR3 is TGTGCCAGCAGCGTCGTAGGACAGGGGGCTTATGGCTACACCTTC. The encoded protein is CASSVVGQGAYGYTF.